The source of this T cell receptor beta chain is a study of read filtering for tumor transcriptome and immune sequencing. Study context: Mean patient age was roughly 72 years, range roughly 45 to 85; around 16 male, over twelve female. R-ISS stage counts were under 10 for I, more than 15 for II, six or seven for III.

This library used roughly 0.4 ug RNA and molecular barcoded adaptors spanning alpha/delta and beta/gamma chains. From the reads, TCRdb called clonotypes with MiXCR, one entry per CDR3 protein. In the table there are 45,000 to 55,000 distinct CDR3 sequences, around 12% of which are singletons. Comments on this clonotype: No antigen is known for it. A much larger clone differs from this one at a single base, so this may be a read error.

The germline V gene has CDR1 DFQATT and CDR2 SNEGSKA (reference sequence). This CDR3 is built from 16 residues. General study findings and limits: IR-seq captured clonotypes deeper and more reliably than RNA-seq.

The sequence derives from a donor aged 40 or older with multiple myeloma. V usage is TRBV20-1 and J usage is TRBJ2-1, with 7 nucleotides matching TRBD1. Sequencing was carried out using a population of CD138-negative cells sorted from bone marrow. The CDR3 nucleotides read TGCAGTGCCACCGACAGGGCACGGCTGTCCTACATTGAGCAGTTCTTC. This codes for CSATDRARLSYIEQFF.